Each of the 12 T cell receptor beta chains below was sequenced from the same sample in a study of blood T cell repertoires in COVID-19. TCRdb's table, derived via immunoSEQ multiplex PCR, lists solely in-frame clones and lacks some. Among over 100,000 clones listed, approximately 85% were seen once. Sequenced input: peripheral blood. These receptors were taken from an older man with acute or convalescent COVID-19.

The table lists this clone with a count of one. The rearrangement joins TRBV6-5 to TRBJ1-1; possibly TRBD1 for D (6 bases). Germline V gene sequence: CDR1 MNHEY, CDR2 SVGAGI. The germline V and J ends were trimmed by 8 bases and 2 bases, with 18 bases remaining between them. CDR3 size: 15 residues. The CDR3 sequence is CASGGRPLSNTEAFF. The CDR3 DNA reads TGTGCCAGCGGGGGCAGGCCTTTAAGTAACACTGAAGCTTTCTTT.

This rearrangement joins TRBV6-2 or TRBV6-3 to TRBJ2-7; 11 bases agree with TRBD1. The CDR3 covers 14 residues. Germline V gives CDR1 MNHEY, CDR2 SVGEGT. The trim removed 5 bases at V and 7 bases at J, leaving 7 bases unmatched. The CDR3 reads CASSQGQGAQEQYF. CDR3 coding DNA: TGTGCCAGCAGTCAAGGACAGGGGGCACAAGAGCAGTACTTC.

This sequence joins TRBV6-5 and TRBJ1-2; D is possibly TRBD1 (6 bases). The CDR3 contains 15 residues. Trimming stripped 6 bases from V and 4 bases from J, with 18 bases between. From germline, CDR1 is MNHEY and CDR2 SVGAGI. The CDR3 DNA follows: TGTGCCAGCAGCCAAACGGGGGGGGCGGTCTATGGCTACACCTTC. Its protein is CASSQTGGAVYGYTF.

CDR3 DNA sequence: TGTGCCAGCAGCTCGGGACAGAGGGTCAACACTGAAGCTTTCTTT. Its protein is CASSSGQRVNTEAFF. The chain couples TRBV6-5 to TRBJ1-1, with TRBD1 matching 7 bases. V shed 6 bases, J shed 2 bases, and the junction held 9 bases outside the gene matches. Germline CDR1 reads MNHEY; CDR2 reads SVGAGI. The CDR3 is made up of 15 amino acids.

This rearrangement joins TRBV5-4 to TRBJ1-1, with D perhaps matching TRBD1 (6 bases). Germline CDR1 and CDR2: SGHNT and YYREEE (reference sequence). Trimming removed 3 bases at V and 4 bases at J, with 10 bases between. This CDR3 contains 13 residues. CDR3 sequence reads: CASSWQGSTEAFF. CDR3 bases: TGTGCCAGCAGCTGGCAGGGGAGCACTGAAGCTTTCTTT.

This rearrangement joins TRBV7-2 to TRBJ1-5; 7 nucleotides line up with TRBD1. The V gene's germline CDR1 is SGHTA and CDR2 FQGNSA. The length of the CDR3 is 14 residues. The V gene end was trimmed by 3 bases and the J gene end by 4 bases; junction bases not matched to a gene: 3. The CDR3 region has the DNA TGTGCCAGCAGCTTCGGGACAGCTAATCAGCCCCAGCATTTT. Protein: CASSFGTANQPQHF.

The rearrangement uses TRBV5-1 and TRBJ1-3, with D maybe TRBD1 (6 bases). CDR3 length equals 13 residues. CDR1 is SGHRS and CDR2 is YFSETQ in the germline V gene. V was pared by 4 bases and J by 4 bases, with 9 bases between. CDR3 residues: CASSAGQGNTIYF. The CDR3 DNA reads TGCGCCAGCAGCGCTGGACAGGGAAACACCATATATTTT. Based on the CDR3 plus reference TRBV5-1 and TRBJ1-3, the full variable domain is KAGVTQTPRYLIKTRGQQVTLSCSPISGHRSVSWYQQTPGQGLQFLFEYFSETQRNKGNFPGRFSGRQFSNSRSEMNVSTLELGDSALYLCASSAGQGNTIYFGEGSWLTVV.

The V gene is TRBV15, the J gene TRBJ2-7; weak D call: TRBD2 (6 bases). Trimming left V 0 bases short and J 7 bases short, with 10 bases between. Germline V gene data show CDR1 as LNHNV and CDR2 as YYDKDF (reference sequence). This CDR3 has 13 amino acids. The CDR3 coding sequence is TGTGCCACCAGCAGAGAACAGGCGGGGGAGCAGTACTTC. It translates to CATSREQAGEQYF. The variable domain in full, with the rest retrieved from reference TRBV15 and TRBJ2-7, is DAMVIQNPRYQVTQFGKPVTLSCSQTLNHNVMYWYQQKSSQAPKLLFHYYDKDFNNEADTPDNFQSRRPNTSFCFLDIRSPGLGDTAMYLCATSREQAGEQYFGPGTRLTVT.

The V call is TRBV6-6, the J call TRBJ1-1; no clear D gene. The CDR3 has 14 amino acids. Per germline, CDR1 MNHNY and CDR2 SVGAGI (reference sequence). The V gene lost 0 bases and the J gene lost 1 base, with 6 bases spanning the gap. In DNA form, the CDR3 reads TGTGCCAGCAGTTACTCGAACAGGAACACTGAAGCTTTCTTT. As protein: CASSYSNRNTEAFF.

The genes are TRBV18 and TRBJ2-7, with a tentative D call TRBD1 (6 bases). Trimming shortened V by 1 base and J by 6 bases, and 13 bases separated the two germline ends. The CDR3 has 14 residues. CDR1 is KGHSH and CDR2 is LQKENI in the germline V gene. The CDR3 DNA follows: TGTGCCAGCTCACCACGGACAGTTGATTCCGAGCAGTACTTC. Protein product: CASSPRTVDSEQYF.

The rearrangement joins TRBV10-3 to TRBJ1-2; D unresolved. CDR3 length equals 14 residues. The V gene's germline CDR1 is ENHRY and CDR2 SYGVKD. V was shortened by 0 bases and J by 4 bases, with 9 bases between the two germline ends. CDR3 region: CAISESVATYGYTF. In DNA form, the CDR3 reads TGTGCCATCAGTGAGTCGGTGGCAACCTATGGCTACACCTTC.

With regard to this clone: Distinct nucleotide sequences in the sample also encode this CDR3. CDR3 nucleotides: TGTGCCAGCAGCCAGGGACAGGGCACGGAAGCTTTCTTT. Translating gives CASSQGQGTEAFF. The chain links TRBV3-1 (or the pseudogene TRBV3-2) to TRBJ1-1; 9 positions match TRBD1. CDR1 is LGHDT, CDR2 YNNKEL, per germline (reference sequence). Germline trimming cut 3 bases from V and 8 bases from J; bases unmatched to any gene: 4. The CDR3 spans 13 residues.